This T cell receptor (beta chain) derives from a study of blood T cell repertoires in COVID-19 (dated by TCRdb to about 2020). At the level of the whole study: The collaborator samples originated in the United States, Italy and Spain and spanned the acute and convalescent phases of COVID-19. The material from the prospective study consisted of cDNA or gDNA derived from T cells, B-cell-depleted T cells, or PBMCs. Deeply sampled blood TCRbeta repertoires from subjects exposed to, actively infected with, or recovered from COVID-19 were included in the dataset. The repertoires were released in a freely available public database meant as a resource for research on the immune response to SARS-CoV-2. Samples came from the ongoing ImmuneRACE study (first 160 participants) plus 1,254 subjects from 6 global collaborators. The sample metadata nearly always contained a de-identified subject ID, COVID-19 status, age in years and sex. Where available, HLA class I and class II types were taken from metadata supplied by the sample provider and were not determined by assay-based typing. Paper-wide results and their limitations: Clinical and demographic metadata were provided uncurated, with the amount varying by source and participant.

TCRbeta CDR3 regions were amplified from genomic DNA by means of the immunoSEQ Assay, a bias-controlled multiplex PCR. Per the source publication's procedure: Nucleated cell counts per sample were estimated from amplification of reference gene primers within the assay. To quantify the absolute abundance of each unique TCRbeta CDR3 rearrangement, sequence reads were collapsed and filtered. For each sample, productive Simpson clonality was calculated as the square root of Simpson's diversity index across productive rearrangements. This is the immuneACCESS table as TCRdb keeps it, with only in-frame sequences that have V and J called. A part of the clones is gone; compared with another copy, unresolved V genes explain less than half, and the rest is unexplained. V and J calls and clone size are as listed in that table; D and trimming were resolved from the DNA. This sample gives more than 110,000 clones in total; around 80% of them show up just once. The biggest ten clones account for under 6% of the sample.

Comment on this clone: The antigen this receptor binds is unknown. Qualities for individual bases were not recorded, and no much larger clone is one base off.

Collaborating institutions collected whole blood in K2EDTA tubes following their own protocols. For TCRbeta analysis, collaborator samples were shipped as frozen whole blood, as isolated PBMCs, or as DNA extracted from either sample type. According to the germline V gene, CDR1 reads MNHEY and CDR2 reads SVGAGI. The CDR3 holds 13 amino acids from the cysteine to the phenylalanine. Only the CDR3 portion is preserved as DNA: 39 bases, with reading frame beginning at the first base. Ends trimmed: V by 8 bases, J by 5 bases; bases unmatched to a gene: 8. Sample: peripheral blood. This receptor was taken from a woman aged 80 or over with active or convalescent COVID-19. Recombination linked TRBV6-5 to TRBJ1-2, and TRBD1 matches 7 of the central bases. The CDR3 in this case is CASHETGRYGYTF. In nucleotides, the sequence is TGTGCCAGCCACGAGACAGGGCGGTATGGCTACACCTTC.